This T cell receptor (beta chain) emerged from a study of cytomegalovirus exposure and HLA in healthy donors. Overall study: Earlier findings included 117 million unique TCR beta sequences obtained from about 179 million T cells. For the approximately 420 genotyped donors, 65% to 90% fell within the Caucasian-associated ancestry cluster. Study observations and caveats: In most subjects, TCR beta sequences reportedly gave accurate predictions of HLA-A and HLA-B alleles.

In the PCR, 60 Vbeta and 13 Jbeta primers were used. TCRdb's table, derived via immunoSEQ multiplex PCR, lists solely in-frame clones and lacks some. The sample gives roughly 92,000 clones, under 9% of which show up once; approximately 2.5% is in the top ten. Germline-derived CDR1 and CDR2 are GTSNPN and SVGIG (reference sequence). This CDR3 spans 14 amino acids. V lost 0 bases and J lost 5, with 10 bases in between. This clone turned up a few times. What it binds is unknown. This sequence was found in a middle-aged man in good health and CMV-seronegative. This rearrangement joins TRBV30 to TRBJ2-2, with a tentative D call TRBD2 (6 bases). The sequenced sample was PBMCs. Written as DNA, the CDR3 is TGTGCCTGGAGTGTACAAGGGAGGACCGGGGAGCTGTTTTTT. Its protein product is CAWSVQGRTGELFF.